These T cell receptor beta chains were read from a single sample in a study of CD8+ T cells in alopecia areata. This table comes from immunoSEQ multiplex PCR, and its TCRdb copy is limited to in-frame clones, with some not included. The table lists around 110,000 clones, about 60% of them singletons. The material was CD8+ T cells sorted from blood, obtained at week 24, from a patient treated with tofacitinib. The receptors originated from a human donor with alopecia areata. Each CDR3 is given with its conserved first and last residue. The D gene is left open where the match is weak. The size entry is marked missing in some rows and otherwise reads once, few, many or a size class.

TRBJ2-1	TRBV2	TRBD1	15	-	TGTGCCAGCAGTGAAAGGCAGGGGGTCTACAATGAGCAGTTCTTC	CASSERQGVYNEQFF
TRBJ2-3	TRBV9	TRBD1	12	-	TGTGCCAGCAGCCCACAACAGGGGACGCAGTATTTT	CASSPQQGTQYF
TRBJ1-2	TRBV5-4	-	12	few	TGTGCCACCCCGGGCCCGGTGGGTGGCTACACCTTC	CATPGPVGGYTF
TRBJ2-1	TRBV7-6	TRBD1	14	-	TGTGCCAGCAGCTTAGCCGGACAGGGTAATGAGCAGTTCTTC	CASSLAGQGNEQFF
TRBJ2-2	TRBV7-3	-	14	-	TGTGCCAGCAGCTTAAACCTGGGCACCGGGGAGCTGTTTTTT	CASSLNLGTGELFF
TRBJ1-1	TRBV30	-	12	few	TGTGCCTGGAGTCCTTTTGGCACCGAAGCTTTCTTT	CAWSPFGTEAFF
TRBJ2-1	TRBV6-1	TRBD2	14	-	TGTGCCAGCAGTCTAGCGGGGGCCTACAATGAGCAGTTCTTC	CASSLAGAYNEQFF
TRBJ2-7	TRBV18	-	12	-	TGTGCCAGCTCACCAGGGGACCACGAGCAGTACTTC	CASSPGDHEQYF
TRBJ1-3	TRBV25-1	-	15	once	TGTGCCAGCAGCCCCGATTGGGATGAGAGAAACACCATATATTTT	CASSPDWDERNTIYF
TRBJ2-7	TRBV27	-	12	few	TGTGCCAGCGGCCTTCCTAACTACGAGCAGTACTTC	CASGLPNYEQYF
TRBJ2-5	TRBV15	-	14	-	TGTGCCACCAGCGAGATCAGGGTCGAGGAGACCCAGTACTTC	CATSEIRVEETQYF
TRBJ2-7	TRBV15	TRBD2	14	few	TGTGCCACCAGCCCGACTCGGGGGGGAGACGAGCAGTACTTC	CATSPTRGGDEQYF
TRBJ1-2	TRBV6-1	TRBD1	14	-	TGTGCCAGCACTCAAAGGGGGACAGGGGGCGGCTACACCTTC	CASTQRGTGGGYTF
TRBJ2-2	TRBV2	TRBD2	17	few	TGTGCCAGCTCCCACCCGGAAGGGAGGGCGGCCCCCGGGGAGCTGTTTTTT	CASSHPEGRAAPGELFF
TRBJ2-7	TRBV14	-	13	-	TGTGCCAGCAGCCAAGAGGCTGACTACGAGCAGTACTTC	CASSQEADYEQYF
TRBJ2-7	TRBV2	TRBD1	16	-	TGTGCCAGCAGCCGGGACAGAGAGGATCCCTCCTACGAGCAGTACTTC	CASSRDREDPSYEQYF
TRBJ2-5	TRBV11-2	-	15	few	TGTGCCAGCAGCCCTCGTGGTGGGGCACAAGAGACCCAGTACTTC	CASSPRGGAQETQYF
TRBJ2-7	TRBV13	TRBD1	14	-	TGTGCCAGCAGCTTAGGGGACAGGACCTACGAGCAGTACTTC	CASSLGDRTYEQYF